These 28 T cell receptor beta chains originate from one sample sequenced in a study of OX40 agonist ivuxolimab in advanced cancers. The data were produced by immunoSEQ multiplex PCR, yet TCRdb's version contains in-frame clones alone and is incomplete. The table lists over 45,000 clones, 75% to 85% of them singletons. This specimen consisted of CD4+ or CD8+ T cells sorted from blood, obtained in a trial of the OX40 agonist ivuxolimab. Receptors were obtained from an adult with an advanced solid tumor such as melanoma, head and neck, liver or kidney cancer.

The chain carries TRBV18 and TRBJ2-7, with unresolved D. This CDR3 region has 14 residues. The ends were cut back, 3 bases at V and 3 bases at J, with 12 bases in the middle. Germline V lookup: CDR1 KGHSH, CDR2 LQKENI. Here the CDR3 DNA reads TGTGCCAGCTCACCGACACCGGGCCGCTACGAGCAGTACTTC. Translating gives CASSPTPGRYEQYF. Filled out from reference TRBV18 and TRBJ2-7, the complete variable domain reads NAGVMQNPRHLVRRRGQEARLRCSPMKGHSHVYWYRQLPEEGLKFMVYLQKENIIDESGMPKERFSAEFPKEGPSILRIQQVVRGDSAAYFCASSPTPGRYEQYFGPGTRLTVT.

Written as DNA, the CDR3 is TGCGCCAGCAGCGGAGGAGCAGGTAGCACTGAAGCTTTCTTT. Encoded protein: CASSGGAGSTEAFF. The chain employs TRBV5-1 and TRBJ1-1, with no clear D. Germline-derived CDR1 and CDR2 are SGHRS and YFSETQ. V shed 4 bases and J shed 4 bases, with 14 bases lying between them. The CDR3 spans 14 residues.

V and J are TRBV15 and TRBJ2-4, with 12 positions matching TRBD2. J lost 7 bases, V lost 5 bases, and 12 bases had no gene match. The CDR3 has 17 residues. Germline CDR1 and CDR2: LNHNV and YYDKDF (reference sequence). This CDR3 is CATSPGLAGGPRNIQYF. CDR3 bases: TGTGCCACCAGCCCAGGGCTAGCGGGGGGGCCTCGGAACATTCAGTACTTC.

This clone was picked up one time. The chain carries TRBV6-5 and TRBJ1-1; D is uncertain. Germline values: CDR1 MNHEY, CDR2 SVGAGI. The ends were cut back, 0 bases at V and 5 bases at J, with 7 bases in the middle. The CDR3 runs to 13 residues. The CDR3 nucleotides read TGTGCCAGCAGTTACTCGAAGTGGACTGAAGCTTTCTTT. Translated, it gives CASSYSKWTEAFF.

The V call is TRBV4-3, the J call TRBJ1-2; TRBD1 might be the D (5 bases). The CDR3 extends over 13 amino acids. Deletions cut 4 bases from V and 5 bases from J, with 11 bases between. Per germline, CDR1 LGHNA and CDR2 YSLEER. The CDR3 is CASSPAGGYGYTF. CDR3 sequence (DNA): TGCGCCAGCAGCCCTGCCGGGGGGTATGGCTACACCTTC.

This chain links TRBV5-6 with TRBJ1-4, with no clear D. The CDR3 runs to 14 residues. Germline values: CDR1 SGHDT, CDR2 YYEEEE. The V gene lost 4 bases and the J gene lost 0 bases, with 7 bases spanning the gap. The CDR3 DNA sequence: TGTGCCAGCAGCATAGGGCCAACTAATGAAAAACTGTTTTTT. Translation gives CASSIGPTNEKLFF.

This clone was recorded a few times. The genes are TRBV19 and TRBJ2-1; TRBD2 matches at 8 bases. V gave up 3 bases and J gave up 9 bases; unmatched junction bases: 1. CDR3 size: 12 residues. CDR1 LNHDA and CDR2 SQIVND come from the germline V gene (reference sequence). This chain's CDR3 is CASSIGGGEQFF. The CDR3 DNA sequence: TGTGCCAGTAGTATCGGGGGGGGTGAGCAGTTCTTC. Filled out from reference TRBV19 and TRBJ2-1, the complete variable domain reads DGGITQSPKYLFRKEGQNVTLSCEQNLNHDAMYWYRQDPGQGLRLIYYSQIVNDFQKGDIAEGYSVSREKKESFPLTVTSAQKNPTAFYLCASSIGGGEQFFGPGTRLTVL.

The DNA of the CDR3 is TGCGCCAGCAGCCAGTCGACACTCGGAGGCACCATATATTTT. It is translated as CASSQSTLGGTIYF. This chain links TRBV4-1 with TRBJ1-3; no clear D. Germline V gene lookup returns CDR1 MGHRA and CDR2 YSYEKL. This CDR3 is built from 14 residues. V lost 3 bases and J 9 bases, leaving 15 bases between the germline ends.

V gene TRBV6-5 combines with J gene TRBJ1-2; 8 nucleotides agree with TRBD1. With V trimmed by 6 bases and J by 4 bases, 4 bases remained unmatched. The CDR3 length is 13 residues. Per germline, CDR1 MNHEY and CDR2 SVGAGI. CDR3 in DNA: TGTGCCAGCAGCCGACAGGGGTTCTATGGCTACACCTTC. Its protein product is CASSRQGFYGYTF.

The CDR3 DNA reads TGTGCCATCGGAAGACTAGCGGGGTCTTACAATGAGCAGTTCTTC. Its translation is CAIGRLAGSYNEQFF. The V call is TRBV9, the J call TRBJ2-1; 11 nucleotides agree with TRBD2. Germline V gene data show CDR1 as SGDLS and CDR2 as YYNGEE. The CDR3 extends over 15 amino acids. V lost 9 bases and J lost 4; bases outside the gene matches: 9.

This chain joins TRBV5-4 and TRBJ2-7; TRBD1 aligns across 8 bases. Unmatched junction bases numbered 6, after V lost 0 bases and J lost 4 bases. The germline V gene encodes CDR1 SGHNT and CDR2 YYREEE (reference sequence). The CDR3 extends over 15 amino acids. Here the CDR3 DNA reads TGTGCCAGCAGCTTGGGGACAGGGAAAGGATACGAGCAGTACTTC. It specifies CASSLGTGKGYEQYF. Using reference TRBV5-4 and TRBJ2-7 for the parts outside the CDR3, the full variable domain is ETGVTQSPTHLIKTRGQQVTLRCSSQSGHNTVSWYQQALGQGPQFIFQYYREEENGRGNFPPRFSGLQFPNYSSELNVNALELDDSALYLCASSLGTGKGYEQYFGPGTRLTVT.

The V call is TRBV7-8, the J call TRBJ1-2; D possibly corresponds to TRBD1 (6 bases). The germline gives CDR1 SGHVS, CDR2 FQNEAQ. CDR3 size: 20 residues. The ends were cut back, 3 bases at V and 5 bases at J, with 31 bases in the middle. CDR3 sequence: CASSFSPGQPNRNTQYGYTF. DNA of the CDR3: TGTGCCAGCAGCTTCAGCCCCGGACAGCCGAACCGGAACACCCAATATGGCTACACCTTC.

This clone was detected only a few times. The genes are TRBV4-2 and TRBJ1-1, with D possibly being TRBD1 (6 bases). V was shortened by 5 bases and J by 2 bases, with 15 bases between the two germline ends. Germline CDR1 and CDR2: LGHNA and YNFKEQ. The CDR3 covers 15 residues. CDR3 region: CASSSQGPANTEAFF. The CDR3 DNA reads TGTGCCAGCAGCTCCCAGGGGCCCGCAAACACTGAAGCTTTCTTT.

This clone was seen more than once but under ten times. The chain joins TRBV4-2 to TRBJ2-7; TRBD2 is a possible D gene (6 bases). V lost 0 bases and J lost 6, with 12 bases in between. The CDR3 loop spans 14 amino acids. CDR1 and CDR2 (germline): LGHNA, YNFKEQ. The CDR3 sequence is CASSQDLREAEQYF. CDR3 in DNA: TGTGCCAGCAGCCAAGATCTGAGGGAGGCCGAGCAGTACTTC.

This clone came up once. This chain joins TRBV9 and TRBJ2-5; 11 nucleotides align to TRBD1. The CDR3 has 16 residues. Germline V gene data show CDR1 as SGDLS and CDR2 as YYNGEE. The ends lost 4 bases at V and 5 bases at J; junction bases unmatched: 10. CDR3 sequence reads: CASSPRTGGEGETQYF. In DNA form, the CDR3 reads TGTGCCAGCAGCCCCCGGACAGGGGGCGAGGGGGAGACCCAGTACTTC.

The chain uses TRBV18 and TRBJ1-1; tentatively, D is TRBD1 (6 bases). Germline V gene data show CDR1 as KGHSH and CDR2 as LQKENI. V lost 5 bases and J 1 base, leaving 11 bases between the germline ends. CDR3 length: 14 amino acids. The CDR3 protein is CASSGTTGNTEAFF. In DNA, the CDR3 is TGTGCCAGCTCAGGAACGACAGGGAACACTGAAGCTTTCTTT.

The chain couples TRBV18 to TRBJ1-2, with a possible D match to TRBD1 (5 bases). CDR3 size: 14 residues. In germline, CDR1 is KGHSH, CDR2 LQKENI. Trimming cost V 0 bases and J 7 bases, with 12 bases left between them. This CDR3 is CASSPPGGWLGYTF. In DNA form, the CDR3 reads TGTGCCAGCTCACCACCGGGGGGTTGGCTTGGCTACACCTTC.

The V and J genes are TRBV7-2 and TRBJ1-5, with TRBD1 identical over 8 bases. Germline assignment: CDR1 SGHTA and CDR2 FQGNSA. J lost 4 bases, V lost 5 bases, and 7 bases had no gene match. The CDR3 runs 15 residues. The CDR3 coding sequence is TGTGCCAGCAGCCCCGGACAGGGAAGAAATCAGCCCCAGCATTTT. Its protein product is CASSPGQGRNQPQHF.

The chain recombines TRBV19 with TRBJ2-3; the match to TRBD2 covers 12 bases. Germline CDR1 and CDR2: LNHDA and SQIVND (reference sequence). The CDR3 is 16 residues long. After removal of 6 bases from V and 0 bases from J, the junction contained 4 bases not matched to a gene. CDR3: CASRLAGGPSTDTQYF. Written as DNA, the CDR3 is TGTGCCAGTAGACTAGCGGGGGGCCCTAGCACAGATACGCAGTATTTT.

This clone was recorded once. The CDR3 bases are TGTGCCAGCAGCCGACAGGGAGGCACCGGGGAGCTGTTTTTT. It encodes CASSRQGGTGELFF. The rearrangement uses TRBV7-2 and TRBJ2-2, with D possibly matching TRBD1 (7 bases). Germline CDR1 is SGHTA and CDR2 is FQGNSA. The CDR3 covers 14 residues. V was cut by 5 bases and J by 4 bases, with 11 bases left in between.

The chain is built from TRBV2 and TRBJ2-7; TRBD2 agrees at 15 bases. V lost 10 bases to trimming and J lost 2 bases; unmatched junction nucleotides: 21. This CDR3 has 20 residues. Germline CDR1 reads SNHLY; CDR2 reads FYNNEI. The CDR3 sequence is CANSPRGGLAGGLLPYEQYF. CDR3 nucleotides: TGTGCCAACAGCCCCAGAGGGGGACTAGCGGGGGGCCTTCTCCCCTACGAGCAGTACTTC.

The genes are TRBV2 and TRBJ2-7, with 11 bases identical to TRBD2. CDR1 and CDR2 (germline): SNHLY, FYNNEI. The V and J ends lost 11 bases and 1 base, in that order; junction bases with no gene match: 7. This CDR3 has 14 residues. CDR3 region: CAVTGTSGSYEQYF. The CDR3 region has the DNA TGTGCCGTAACCGGGACTAGCGGATCCTACGAGCAGTACTTC. The whole variable domain, remainder taken from reference TRBV2 and TRBJ2-7, is EPEVTQTPSHQVTQMGQEVILRCVPISNHLYFYWYRQILGQKVEFLVSFYNNEISEKSEIFDDQFSVERPDGSNFTLKIRSTKLEDSAMYFCAVTGTSGSYEQYFGPGTRLTVT.

The chain is built from TRBV5-1 and TRBJ2-7; 7 bases fit TRBD2. CDR1 is SGHRS and CDR2 is YFSETQ in the germline V gene. Trimming at V came to 0 bases and at J to 5 bases, leaving 8 bases not matched to a gene. CDR3 length equals 15 residues. The CDR3 DNA is TGCGCCAGCAGCTTGGCCTTTGGGGGGGAAAACGAGCAGTACTTC. Protein product: CASSLAFGGENEQYF.

The chain links TRBV6-6 to TRBJ1-1; D perhaps matches TRBD1 (6 bases). CDR3 size: 15 residues. V dropped 7 bases and J dropped 1 base, with 16 bases sitting between them. Germline V lookup: CDR1 MNHNY, CDR2 SVGAGI (reference sequence). CDR3 sequence: CASTQQGLGNTEAFF. The CDR3 nucleotides read TGTGCCAGCACCCAACAGGGTTTGGGGAACACTGAAGCTTTCTTT.

The chain recombines TRBV6-6 with TRBJ2-7; D may be TRBD1 (7 bases). Germline V CDR1 and CDR2: MNHNY, SVGAGI (reference sequence). The ends were cut back, 7 bases at V and 4 bases at J, with 20 bases in the middle. This CDR3 is 15 amino acids long. CDR3 amino acids: CASTPTTGRPYEQYF. CDR3 nucleotide sequence: TGTGCCAGCACCCCAACGACAGGGAGGCCTTACGAGCAGTACTTC.

V usage is TRBV7-9 and J usage is TRBJ2-3, with 9 bases identical to TRBD2. V lost 6 bases and J lost 3; bases outside the gene matches: 10. The CDR3 spans 16 residues. Per the germline V gene, CDR1 is SEHNR and CDR2 is FQNEAQ (reference sequence). CDR3 residues: CASRGRGGAWTDTQYF. The CDR3 nucleotides read TGTGCCAGCAGAGGTCGCGGGGGGGCCTGGACAGATACGCAGTATTTT.

This sequence joins TRBV12-5 and TRBJ1-1; TRBD1 matches 8 bases. Losses at the gene ends were 5 bases for V and 4 bases for J; bases not matched to a gene: 15. CDR3 size: 17 residues. The germline V gene encodes CDR1 LGHNT and CDR2 FRNRAP. In nucleotides, the CDR3 is TGTGCTAGTGGTCCGAAAGCGACAGGGGTCGGGGCCACTGAAGCTTTCTTT. The encoded protein is CASGPKATGVGATEAFF.

Remarks on this clone: Different DNA sequences within this sample yield the same CDR3. The chain uses TRBV6-5 and TRBJ1-6; D is unresolved. V gave up 2 bases and J gave up 9 bases, with 8 bases separating them. Germline assignment: CDR1 MNHEY and CDR2 SVGAGI. The CDR3 is 13 residues long. The DNA for the CDR3 is TGTGCCAGCAGTTACAACCTATTTTCACCCCTCCACTTT. Amino acid sequence: CASSYNLFSPLHF.